The 16 T cell receptor beta chains given below trace back to one sample, sequenced in a study of blood T cell repertoires in COVID-19. Libraries were prepared by immunoSEQ multiplex PCR; TCRdb keeps only in-frame clonotypes and omits some of them. The profile shows 160,000 or so clones, 85% to 90% of them singletons. Sequencing was carried out using peripheral blood. Receptors originate from a woman between 40 and 50 years old with acute or convalescent COVID-19.

The chain uses TRBV24-1 and TRBJ1-5; TRBD1 is a possible D gene (5 bases). This CDR3 has 14 amino acids. Trimming took off 10 bases at V and 5 bases at J, with 17 bases between the two ends. Germline assignment: CDR1 KGHDR and CDR2 SFDVKD. The CDR3 sequence: CATSAGISDQPQHF. CDR3 DNA sequence: TGTGCCACGAGCGCAGGGATAAGTGATCAGCCCCAGCATTTT.

The V and J genes are TRBV5-6 and TRBJ2-7, with D possibly TRBD2 on 6 matching bases. The V and J ends lost 1 base and 0 bases respectively, with 8 bases between them. Germline loops: CDR1 SGHDT, CDR2 YYEEEE. The CDR3 is made up of 14 amino acids. The CDR3 DNA reads TGTGCCAGCAGCTTGCGGAGGGGCTCCTACGAGCAGTACTTC. Its translation: CASSLRRGSYEQYF.

CDR3 region: CASSSLGAGANVLTF. The CDR3 region has the DNA TGCGCCAGCAGCTCGTTAGGGGCTGGGGCCAACGTCCTGACTTTC. This chain connects TRBV5-1 to TRBJ2-6; tentative D call: TRBD1 (5 bases). In germline, CDR1 is SGHRS, CDR2 YFSETQ. The CDR3 has 15 residues. With 3 bases removed from V and 2 bases from J, the gap between germline ends came to 9 bases.

The chain employs TRBV19 and TRBJ2-5, with D tentatively TRBD2 (6 bases). V lost 5 bases and J lost 5, with 15 bases in between. CDR1 is LNHDA, CDR2 SQIVND, per germline (reference sequence). This CDR3 contains 14 residues. This CDR3 reads CASSSSAGWETQYF. The CDR3 coding sequence is TGTGCCAGTAGTTCCTCGGCGGGATGGGAGACCCAGTACTTC.

The rearrangement uses TRBV11-3 and TRBJ2-5; D perhaps matches TRBD2 (6 bases). V was trimmed by 5 bases and J by 3 bases, leaving 13 bases between them. Per germline, CDR1 SGHNT and CDR2 YENEEA. The CDR3 spans 14 residues. The CDR3 sequence is CASSVRENKETQYF. DNA for the CDR3: TGTGCCAGCAGCGTTCGGGAGAATAAAGAGACCCAGTACTTC. Filled out from reference TRBV11-3 and TRBJ2-5, the complete variable domain reads EAGVVQSPRYKIIEKKQPVAFWCNPISGHNTLYWYLQNLGQGPELLIRYENEEAVDDSQLPKDRFSAERLKGVDSTLKIQPAELGDSAVYLCASSVRENKETQYFGPGTRLLVL.

The DNA of the CDR3 is TGTGCCAGCAGCGGAGAGCTAGCGGGTGGCACAGATACGCAGTATTTT. Amino acids: CASSGELAGGTDTQYF. The chain links TRBV9 to TRBJ2-3, with TRBD2 matching over 8 bases. The germline V gene has CDR1 SGDLS and CDR2 YYNGEE. This CDR3 has 16 residues. V lost 3 bases and J lost 1; bases outside the gene matches: 7.

The CDR3 nucleotides read TGTGCCAGCAGTCAACTCAGGGGTAACTCTGAAAAACTGTTTTTT. This translates into CASSQLRGNSEKLFF. The chain couples TRBV6-6 to TRBJ1-4, with a tentative D call TRBD1 (6 bases). The V end lost 5 bases, the J end lost 7 bases, and 17 bases lay between the germline ends. Germline V CDR1 and CDR2: MNHNY, SVGAGI (reference sequence). CDR3 length: 15 amino acids.

The chain combines TRBV19 with TRBJ2-1, with 12 bases matching TRBD2. V shed 4 bases and J 2 bases; nucleotides not matched to a gene: 12. CDR1 is LNHDA, CDR2 SQIVND, per germline (reference sequence). This CDR3 is 19 amino acids long. As DNA, the CDR3 is TGTGCCAGTAGTACTAGCGGGAGGGTCCCAATAGGCACCTACAATGAGCAGTTCTTC. It encodes CASSTSGRVPIGTYNEQFF.

The V and J genes are TRBV24-1 and TRBJ1-4; no clear D gene. This CDR3 spans 12 amino acids. V was cut by 4 bases and J by 5 bases, with 4 bases left in between. CDR1 and CDR2 from the germline V gene are KGHDR and SFDVKD. CDR3: CATSETNEKLFF. The CDR3 DNA reads as TGTGCCACCAGTGAAACAAATGAAAAACTGTTTTTT.

This clone was detected once. The chain carries TRBV6-5 and TRBJ1-1; TRBD1 might be the D (5 bases). Germline values: CDR1 MNHEY, CDR2 SVGAGI. Trimming cost V 3 bases and J 2 bases, with 10 bases left between them. CDR3 length: 14 residues. The CDR3 region is CASSYDSRNTEAFF. The CDR3, as DNA: TGTGCCAGCAGTTATGACAGTCGAAACACTGAAGCTTTCTTT.

This clone occurred once. The rearrangement links TRBV3-1 (or the pseudogene TRBV3-2) to TRBJ1-1, with D maybe TRBD1 (5 bases). Germline lookup yields CDR1 LGHDT and CDR2 YNNKEL (reference sequence). The CDR3 is 14 residues long. Trimming pared 0 bases from V and 6 bases from J, leaving 11 bases between. CDR3 coding DNA: TGTGCCAGCAGCCAAGAAAAGGGGTTACCTGAAGCTTTCTTT. It translates to CASSQEKGLPEAFF.

The V gene is TRBV23-1, the J gene TRBJ2-2; TRBD2 matches 12 bases. TRBV23-1 is classed as an ORF, of uncertain function. V trimming: 0 bases; J trimming: 6 bases; junction bases outside the gene matches: 23. The CDR3 runs to 23 residues. The CDR3 sequence: CASSQSKRTGVPTSGRIAGELFF. CDR3 DNA sequence: TGCGCCAGCAGTCAATCAAAGAGGACAGGGGTCCCGACTAGCGGGAGAATTGCCGGGGAGCTGTTTTTT.

The chain links TRBV12-3 or TRBV12-4 to TRBJ2-3, with unresolved D. This CDR3 comprises 13 residues. Trimming took 0 bases from V and 5 from J, leaving 6 bases between them. The CDR3 nucleotides read TGTGCCAGCAGTTTAGCGCTGCGAGATACGCAGTATTTT. It translates to CASSLALRDTQYF.

In its sample, this clone was seen once. The chain has TRBV7-6 and TRBJ2-1; unclear D gene. V shed 5 bases and J shed 7 bases, with 15 bases lying between them. This CDR3 has 14 amino acids. Germline V lookup: CDR1 SGHVS, CDR2 FNYEAQ. The CDR3 spells CASSPLTVFNEQFF. The CDR3 DNA follows: TGTGCCAGCAGCCCGCTCACGGTATTTAATGAGCAGTTCTTC.

CDR3 protein: CASSIQEFNTEAFF. As DNA, the CDR3 is TGTGCCAGCAGCATACAGGAGTTCAACACTGAAGCTTTCTTT. The gene calls are TRBV6-5 and TRBJ1-1; D perhaps matches TRBD1 (5 bases). The V and J ends lost 6 bases and 2 bases respectively, with 13 bases between them. In germline, CDR1 is MNHEY, CDR2 SVGAGI. The CDR3 is 14 amino acids.

This chain links TRBV6-5 with TRBJ1-2, with D perhaps matching TRBD1 (6 bases). V was pared by 8 bases and J by 2 bases, with 9 bases between. In germline, CDR1 is MNHEY, CDR2 SVGAGI. This CDR3 is 12 amino acids long. The CDR3 bases are TGTGCCAGCGGGCAGGGGAACTATGGCTACACCTTC. Translating it yields CASGQGNYGYTF.